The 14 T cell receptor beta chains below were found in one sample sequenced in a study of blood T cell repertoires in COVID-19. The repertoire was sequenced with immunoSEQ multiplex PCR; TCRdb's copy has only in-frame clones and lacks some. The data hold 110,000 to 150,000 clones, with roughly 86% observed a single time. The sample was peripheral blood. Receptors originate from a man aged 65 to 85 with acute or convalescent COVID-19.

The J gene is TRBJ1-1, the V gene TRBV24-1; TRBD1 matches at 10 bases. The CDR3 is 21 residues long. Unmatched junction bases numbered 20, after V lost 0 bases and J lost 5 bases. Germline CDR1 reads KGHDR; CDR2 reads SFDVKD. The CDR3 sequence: CATSDLHWSDRGACDRTEAFF. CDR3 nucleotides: TGTGCCACCAGTGATTTGCATTGGTCGGACAGGGGGGCCTGTGATAGGACTGAAGCTTTCTTT.

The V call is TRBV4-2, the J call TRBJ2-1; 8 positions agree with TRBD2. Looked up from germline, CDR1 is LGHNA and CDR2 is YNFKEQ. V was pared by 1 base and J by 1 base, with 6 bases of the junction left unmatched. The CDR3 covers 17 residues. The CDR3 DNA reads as TGTGCCAGCAGCCAAGCTCTAGCTAGCGGGTCCTACAATGAGCAGTTCTTC. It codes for CASSQALASGSYNEQFF.

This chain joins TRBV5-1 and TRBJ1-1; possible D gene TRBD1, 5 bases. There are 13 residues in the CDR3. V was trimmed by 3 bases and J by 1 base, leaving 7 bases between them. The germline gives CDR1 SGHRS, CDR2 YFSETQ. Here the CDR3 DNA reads TGCGCCAGCAGCTCGACAGAGAACACTGAAGCTTTCTTT. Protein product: CASSSTENTEAFF.

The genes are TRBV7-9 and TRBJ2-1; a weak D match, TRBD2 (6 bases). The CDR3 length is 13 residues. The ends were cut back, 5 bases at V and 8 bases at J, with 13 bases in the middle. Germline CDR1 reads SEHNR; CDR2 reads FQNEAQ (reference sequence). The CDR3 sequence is CASSPYLADEQFF. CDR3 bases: TGTGCCAGCAGCCCCTACTTAGCGGATGAGCAGTTCTTC.

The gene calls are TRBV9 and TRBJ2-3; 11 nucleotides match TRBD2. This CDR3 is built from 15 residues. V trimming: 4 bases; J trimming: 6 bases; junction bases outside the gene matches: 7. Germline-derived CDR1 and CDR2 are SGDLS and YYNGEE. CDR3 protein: CASSPFSGGDDTQYF. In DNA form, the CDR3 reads TGTGCCAGCAGCCCATTTAGCGGGGGGGATGATACGCAGTATTTT.

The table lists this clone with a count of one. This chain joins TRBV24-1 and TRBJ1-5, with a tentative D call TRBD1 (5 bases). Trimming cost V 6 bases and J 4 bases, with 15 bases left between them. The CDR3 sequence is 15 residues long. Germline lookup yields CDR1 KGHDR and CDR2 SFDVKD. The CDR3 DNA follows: TGTGCCACCAGTAGCTTGGGCCAGGGAAATCAGCCCCAGCATTTT. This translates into CATSSLGQGNQPQHF.

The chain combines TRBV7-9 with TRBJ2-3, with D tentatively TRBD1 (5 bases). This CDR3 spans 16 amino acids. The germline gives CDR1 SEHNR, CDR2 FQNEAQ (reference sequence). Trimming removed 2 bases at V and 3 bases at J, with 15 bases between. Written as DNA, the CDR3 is TGTGCCAGCAGCTTACTCGGACAACGGAGTACAGATACGCAGTATTTT. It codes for CASSLLGQRSTDTQYF.

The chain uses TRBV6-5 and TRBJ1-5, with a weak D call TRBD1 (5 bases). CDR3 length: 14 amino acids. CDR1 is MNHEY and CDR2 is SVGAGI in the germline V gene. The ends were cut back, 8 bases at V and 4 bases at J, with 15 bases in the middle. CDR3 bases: TGTGCCAGCCATCCCAGGGCCGATAATCAGCCCCAGCATTTT. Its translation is CASHPRADNQPQHF.

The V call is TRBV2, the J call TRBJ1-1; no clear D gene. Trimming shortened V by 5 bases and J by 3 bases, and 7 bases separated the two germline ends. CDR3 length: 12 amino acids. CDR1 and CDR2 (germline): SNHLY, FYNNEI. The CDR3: CASSPGDTEAFF. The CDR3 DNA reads TGTGCCAGCAGTCCCGGGGACACTGAAGCTTTCTTT.

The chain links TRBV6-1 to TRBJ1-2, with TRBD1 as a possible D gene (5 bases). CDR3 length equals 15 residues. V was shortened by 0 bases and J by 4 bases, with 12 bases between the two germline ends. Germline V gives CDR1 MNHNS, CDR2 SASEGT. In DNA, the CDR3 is TGTGCCAGCAGTGAAGCTAGTACAGGAAGCTATGGCTACACCTTC. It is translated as CASSEASTGSYGYTF.

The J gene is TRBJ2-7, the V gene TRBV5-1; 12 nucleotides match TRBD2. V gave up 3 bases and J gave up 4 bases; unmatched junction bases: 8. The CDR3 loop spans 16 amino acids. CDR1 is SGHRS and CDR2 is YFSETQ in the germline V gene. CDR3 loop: CASSSPPSGGAYEQYF. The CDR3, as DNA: TGCGCCAGCAGCTCACCTCCTAGCGGGGGGGCGTACGAGCAGTACTTC.

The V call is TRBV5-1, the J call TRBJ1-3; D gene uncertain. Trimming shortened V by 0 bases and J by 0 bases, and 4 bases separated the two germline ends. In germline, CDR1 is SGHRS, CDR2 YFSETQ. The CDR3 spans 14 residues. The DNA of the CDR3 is TGCGCCAGCAGCTTGGCCAACTCTGGAAACACCATATATTTT. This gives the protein CASSLANSGNTIYF.

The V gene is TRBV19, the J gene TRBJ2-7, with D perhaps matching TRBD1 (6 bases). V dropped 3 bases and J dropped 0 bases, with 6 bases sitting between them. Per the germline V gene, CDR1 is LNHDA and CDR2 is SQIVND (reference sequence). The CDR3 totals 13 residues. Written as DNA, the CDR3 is TGTGCCAGTAGTATGGGGGCCTCCTACGAGCAGTACTTC. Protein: CASSMGASYEQYF.

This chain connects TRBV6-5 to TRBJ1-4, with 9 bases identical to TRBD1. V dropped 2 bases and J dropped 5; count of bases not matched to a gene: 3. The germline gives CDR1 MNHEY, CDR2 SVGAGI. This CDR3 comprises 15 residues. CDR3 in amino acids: CASSYADRGNEKLFF. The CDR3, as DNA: TGTGCCAGCAGTTACGCGGACAGGGGCAATGAAAAACTGTTTTTT.